The 20 T cell receptor beta chains given below trace back to one sample, sequenced in a study of metastatic and nonmetastatic thyroid tumors. TCRdb re-called clones from the PCR reads using MiXCR. The repertoire has approximately 69,000 clones, 12% to 15% of them found once; the top ten carry approximately 7%. Every patient was untreated before thyroid surgery. The source material was blood. All receptors derive from a male donor with papillary thyroid cancer or a benign thyroid nodule (not recorded which). Some clones in this sample may be carry-over from other donors' samples.

This clone was observed at least ten times. Other DNA sequences within the sample encode an identical CDR3. V usage is TRBV12-3 or TRBV12-4 and J usage is TRBJ1-4; TRBD1 agrees at 7 bases. The length of the CDR3 is 17 residues. The ends lost 7 bases at V and 3 bases at J; junction bases unmatched: 14. CDR3 sequence: CASTAPTGNSANEKLFF. CDR3 bases: TGTGCCAGCACCGCCCCGACAGGGAATTCAGCTAATGAAAAACTGTTTTTT.

At least ten counts were recorded for this clone. The V gene is TRBV15, the J gene TRBJ1-4, with unresolved D. The CDR3 is 16 amino acids. V was trimmed by 3 bases and J by 0 bases, leaving 11 bases between them. Looked up from germline, CDR1 is LNHNV and CDR2 is YYDKDF (reference sequence). CDR3 in amino acids: CATSSRRASTNEKLFF. The CDR3 coding sequence is TGTGCCACCAGCAGTCGGAGAGCCTCAACTAATGAAAAACTGTTTTTT.

V and J are TRBV7-8 and TRBJ2-5; 11 positions match TRBD1. V was clipped by 5 bases and J by 5 bases; unmatched bases: 10. This CDR3 has 16 residues. The germline V gene has CDR1 SGHVS and CDR2 FQNEAQ. CDR3 sequence: CASSRTGTGGLETQYF. The CDR3 DNA reads TGTGCCAGCAGCCGAACCGGGACAGGGGGTTTGGAGACCCAGTACTTC.

This clone has at least ten counts. J is TRBJ2-4 and V is TRBV14; 11 positions match TRBD2. CDR1 is SGHDN, CDR2 FVKESK, per germline. The CDR3 runs 15 residues. V lost 3 bases to trimming and J lost 8 bases; unmatched junction nucleotides: 6. The DNA of the CDR3 is TGTGCCAGCAGCCATGGGACTAGCGGAGGGGACATTCAGTACTTC. Encoded protein: CASSHGTSGGDIQYF.

In its sample, this clone was seen many times. The rearrangement joins TRBV6-1 to TRBJ2-1, with a weak D call TRBD2 (5 bases). Germline V lookup: CDR1 MNHNS, CDR2 SASEGT. The CDR3 has 15 residues. V was trimmed by 7 bases and J by 5 bases, leaving 18 bases between them. CDR3 nucleotide sequence: TGTGCCAGCACCACTACCCGGAGGACCAACAATGAGCAGTTCTTC. Encoded protein: CASTTTRRTNNEQFF.

Ten or more counts support this clone. The chain couples TRBV25-1 to TRBJ1-3, with D maybe TRBD1 (5 bases). CDR1 is MGHDK and CDR2 is SYGVNS in the germline V gene. CDR3 size: 13 residues. Trimming shortened V by 2 bases and J by 8 bases, and 10 bases separated the two germline ends. This CDR3 is CASSEQAGDTIYF. The CDR3 DNA is TGTGCCAGCAGTGAACAGGCGGGGGACACCATATATTTT.

In the case of this clone: A junction boundary mismatches the germline segment, possibly from a read error. The sample has other DNA sequences that encode this CDR3 too. V is TRBV28 and J is TRBJ2-2; the match to TRBD2 covers 14 bases. Germline V gene lookup returns CDR1 MDHEN and CDR2 SYDVKM. The CDR3 is 15 amino acids. This chain's CDR3 is CATGGLAGGTGELFF. CDR3 nucleotide sequence: TGTGCCACCGGCGGACTAGCGGGAGGTACCGGGGAGCTGTTTTTC. Combining the CDR3 with reference TRBV28 and TRBJ2-2 gives the whole variable domain DVKVTQSSRYLVKRTGEKVFLECVQDMDHENMFWYRQDPGLGLRLIYFSYDVKMKEKGDIPEGYSVSREKKERFSLILESASTNQTSMYLCATGGLAGGTGELFFGEGSRLTVL.

This CDR3 is CSASRLGQSNQPQHF. The CDR3 DNA sequence: TGCAGTGCTAGTCGGTTGGGACAGAGCAATCAGCCCCAGCATTTT. This sequence joins TRBV20-1 and TRBJ1-5; the match to TRBD1 covers 7 bases. CDR1 and CDR2 from the germline V gene are DFQATT and SNEGSKA (reference sequence). The V and J ends lost 3 bases and 1 base, in that order; junction bases with no gene match: 6. This CDR3 region has 15 residues.

At least ten counts were recorded for this clone. The same CDR3 is also encoded by other DNA sequences in this sample. The chain has TRBV20-1 and TRBJ2-2; 7 nucleotides agree with TRBD2. Germline V CDR1 and CDR2: DFQATT, SNEGSKA (reference sequence). With V trimmed by 1 base and J by 1 base, 0 bases remained unmatched. The CDR3 is 14 amino acids. The CDR3 loop is CSARAGGNTGELFF. The CDR3 bases are TGCAGTGCTAGAGCGGGAGGGAACACCGGGGAGCTGTTTTTT.

This clone has ten or more counts. The rearrangement joins TRBV11-3 to TRBJ2-2, with 7 positions matching TRBD1. V lost 5 bases and J lost 7; bases outside the gene matches: 7. Germline CDR1 and CDR2: SGHNT and YENEEA. CDR3 length: 14 residues. The CDR3 DNA sequence: TGTGCCAGCAGCCCAAGGGGACAGAACGGGGAGCTGTTTTTT. The encoded protein is CASSPRGQNGELFF.

This clone was seen many times. The chain has TRBV10-3 and TRBJ2-7; 8 positions match TRBD2. Germline V gives CDR1 ENHRY, CDR2 SYGVKD. With V trimmed by 3 bases and J by 2 bases, 0 bases remained unmatched. The CDR3 contains 13 residues. The CDR3 DNA reads TGTGCCATCAGTGACGGGGGGGCCTACGAGCAGTACTTC. Translating gives CAISDGGAYEQYF.

This clone was detected many times. V and J are TRBV4-3 and TRBJ1-1, with D possibly matching TRBD1 (5 bases). V was pared by 1 base and J by 6 bases, with 6 bases between. The CDR3 sequence is 12 residues long. Germline CDR1 and CDR2: LGHNA and YSLEER. The CDR3 reads CASSQGGAEAFF. Written as DNA, the CDR3 is TGCGCCAGCAGCCAAGGAGGGGCTGAAGCTTTCTTT.

In this sample, this clone turned up many times. The chain carries TRBV6-1 and TRBJ2-6; D gene ambiguous. Trimming pared 5 bases from V and 0 bases from J, leaving 14 bases between. This CDR3 is 17 amino acids long. Germline loops: CDR1 MNHNS, CDR2 SASEGT. In nucleotides, the CDR3 is TGTGCCAGCAGTTTACCCGGCCTTCCCTCTGGGGCCAACGTCCTGACTTTC. Translation: CASSLPGLPSGANVLTF.

This clone was seen ten or more times. This chain links TRBV11-1 with TRBJ1-1, with 12 bases aligning to TRBD1. This CDR3 is built from 18 residues. Germline CDR1 is SGHAT and CDR2 is FQDESV (reference sequence). V lost 4 bases to trimming and J lost 3 bases; unmatched junction nucleotides: 12. The CDR3: CASSSPPGQGALDTEAFF. The CDR3 region has the DNA TGTGCCAGCAGCTCCCCACCGGGACAGGGGGCGTTGGACACTGAAGCTTTCTTT.

This clone was seen many times. The chain has TRBV27 and TRBJ1-2, with a tentative D call TRBD1 (6 bases). Deletions cut 2 bases from V and 3 bases from J, with 7 bases between. The CDR3 length is 13 residues. The germline V gene has CDR1 MNHEY and CDR2 SMNVEV (reference sequence). DNA of the CDR3: TGTGCCAGCAGTTTAGACAGGCACTATGGCTACACCTTC. Protein product: CASSLDRHYGYTF.

This clone was detected many times. J is TRBJ1-1 and V is TRBV4-3; perhaps TRBD1 as D (6 bases). The CDR3 loop spans 14 amino acids. V was clipped by 3 bases and J by 1 base, with 9 bases between them. From germline, CDR1 is LGHNA and CDR2 YSLEER. In DNA, the CDR3 is TGCGCCAGCAGCCACACACAGGGGAACACTGAAGCTTTCTTT. It specifies CASSHTQGNTEAFF.

This clone was counted many times. The chain recombines TRBV20-1 with TRBJ1-1; TRBD1 aligns across 9 bases. Germline-derived CDR1 and CDR2 are DFQATT and SNEGSKA (reference sequence). V lost 5 bases to trimming and J lost 0 bases; unmatched junction nucleotides: 10. CDR3 length equals 16 residues. CDR3 protein: CSAPVPGQGLNTEAFF. CDR3 sequence (DNA): TGCAGTGCTCCCGTCCCGGGACAGGGACTGAACACTGAAGCTTTCTTT.

The sample holds many counts of this clone. A clone one base away is much larger, so this may be a read error. In the same sample, other DNA sequences code for this CDR3. The chain uses TRBV2 and TRBJ2-1, with 11 bases lining up with TRBD2. The CDR3 length is 15 residues. Germline V gene sequence: CDR1 SNHLY, CDR2 FYNNEI. The CDR3 nucleotides are TGTGCCAGCGACGTAGCGGGAGGGTCCTGCAATGAGCAGTTCTTC. Translated, it gives CASDVAGGSCNEQFF.

This clone was picked up a small number of times. A much larger clonotype is one base distant, so this may be a read error. This rearrangement joins TRBV5-4 to TRBJ1-2, with a tentative D call TRBD1 (5 bases). The CDR3 has 13 amino acids. Germline-derived CDR1 and CDR2 are SGHNT and YYREEE (reference sequence). The chain's CDR3 is CSSSFMGGYGYTF. DNA for the CDR3: TGTTCCAGCAGCTTCATGGGGGGCTATGGCTACACCTTC.

This clone appeared a few times. The J gene is TRBJ2-7, the V gene TRBV6-1; D is possibly TRBD2 (6 bases). CDR3 length: 15 amino acids. The germline V and J ends were trimmed by 2 bases and 2 bases, with 13 bases remaining between them. Germline CDR1 reads MNHNS; CDR2 reads SASEGT. As DNA, the CDR3 is TGTGCCAGCAGTGAAATACTATCGGGGGCCTACGAGCAGTACGTC. It yields the protein CASSEILSGAYEQYV.